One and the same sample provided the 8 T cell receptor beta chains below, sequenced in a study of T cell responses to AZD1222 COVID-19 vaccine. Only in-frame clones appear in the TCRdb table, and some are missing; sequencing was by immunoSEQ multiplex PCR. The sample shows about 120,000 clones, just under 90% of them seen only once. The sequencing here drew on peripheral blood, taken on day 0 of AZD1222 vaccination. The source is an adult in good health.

The chain's CDR3 is CASSEASLGETQYF. The CDR3 DNA sequence: TGTGCCAGCAGTGAAGCCTCTCTGGGGGAGACCCAGTACTTC. The chain has TRBV2 and TRBJ2-5, with D unresolved. CDR1 and CDR2 (germline): SNHLY, FYNNEI. Trimming stripped 0 bases from V and 5 bases from J, with 10 bases between. This CDR3 is 14 amino acids long.

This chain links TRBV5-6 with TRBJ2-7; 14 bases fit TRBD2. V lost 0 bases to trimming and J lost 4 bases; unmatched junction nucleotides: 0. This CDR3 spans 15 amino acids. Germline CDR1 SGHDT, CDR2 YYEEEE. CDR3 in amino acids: CASSLGTSGGYEQYF. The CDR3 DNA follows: TGTGCCAGCAGCTTGGGGACTAGCGGGGGGTACGAGCAGTACTTC.

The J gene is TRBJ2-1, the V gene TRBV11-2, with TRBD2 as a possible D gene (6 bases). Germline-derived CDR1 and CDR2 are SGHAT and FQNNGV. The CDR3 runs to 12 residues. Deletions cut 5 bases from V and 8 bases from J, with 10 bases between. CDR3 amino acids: CASSPGVDEQFF. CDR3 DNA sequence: TGTGCCAGCAGCCCGGGAGTGGATGAGCAGTTCTTC.

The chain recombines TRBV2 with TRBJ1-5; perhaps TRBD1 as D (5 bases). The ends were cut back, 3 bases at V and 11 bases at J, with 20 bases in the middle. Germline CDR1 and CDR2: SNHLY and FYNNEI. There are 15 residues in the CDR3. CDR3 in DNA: TGTGCCAGCAGTGATCGGGCAGGGATTTCTCGAGCCCAGCATTTT. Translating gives CASSDRAGISRAQHF. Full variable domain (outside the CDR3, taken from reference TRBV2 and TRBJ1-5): EPEVTQTPSHQVTQMGQEVILRCVPISNHLYFYWYRQILGQKVEFLVSFYNNEISEKSEIFDDQFSVERPDGSNFTLKIRSTKLEDSAMYFCASSDRAGISRAQHFGDGTRLSIL.

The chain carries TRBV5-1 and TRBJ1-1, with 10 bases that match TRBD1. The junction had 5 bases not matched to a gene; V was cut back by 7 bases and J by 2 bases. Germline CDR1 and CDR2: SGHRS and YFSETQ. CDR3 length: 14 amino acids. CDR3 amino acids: CASATGGFNTEAFF. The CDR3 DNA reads TGCGCCAGCGCGACAGGGGGCTTTAACACTGAAGCTTTCTTT.

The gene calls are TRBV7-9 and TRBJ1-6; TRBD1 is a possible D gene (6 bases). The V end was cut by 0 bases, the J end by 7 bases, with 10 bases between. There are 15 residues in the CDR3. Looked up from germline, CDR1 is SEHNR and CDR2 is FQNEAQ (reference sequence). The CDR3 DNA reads TGTGCCAGCAGCTTAGCGGACAGACTCAATTCACCCCTCCACTTT. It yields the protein CASSLADRLNSPLHF.

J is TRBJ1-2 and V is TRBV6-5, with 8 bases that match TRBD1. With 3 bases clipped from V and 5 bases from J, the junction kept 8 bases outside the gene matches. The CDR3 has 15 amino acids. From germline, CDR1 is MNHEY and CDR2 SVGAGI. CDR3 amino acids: CASSYGTGGDYGYTF. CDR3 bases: TGTGCCAGCAGTTATGGGACAGGCGGGGATTATGGCTACACCTTC.

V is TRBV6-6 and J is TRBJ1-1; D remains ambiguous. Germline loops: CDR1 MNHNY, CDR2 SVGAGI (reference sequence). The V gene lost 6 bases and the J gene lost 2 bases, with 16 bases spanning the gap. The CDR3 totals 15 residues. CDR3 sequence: CASRTSKIGNTEAFF. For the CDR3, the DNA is TGTGCCAGCAGGACTAGCAAGATCGGAAACACTGAAGCTTTCTTT.